This T cell receptor beta chain was recorded in a study of PD-1 blockade in classical Hodgkin lymphoma. Study-level findings and limits: No one has yet defined what causes the repertoire differences, which may be disease activity or prior therapy. Newly diagnosed patients and complete responders had comparable diversity at baseline. Patients starting nivolumab less than 1 year after ASCT had lower diversity and were excluded from later analyses. Significantly greater TCR diversity emerged by C4D1 in CD4+ cells but not CD8+ cells.

With 1 base removed from V and 0 bases from J, the gap between germline ends came to 7 bases. Germline V gives CDR1 MDHEN, CDR2 SYDVKM. This CDR3 is built from 15 residues. Profiling relied on immunoSEQ multiplex PCR, and the TCRdb table lists in-frame clones only, not all of them. The data hold fewer than 100,000 clones, with roughly nine tenths observed a single time. Relapse after autologous stem cell transplantation occurred in every patient, and brentuximab vedotin exposure varied. As for this clone: The target antigen is unknown.

V is TRBV28 and J is TRBJ2-1; D remains unclear. The TCR sequence derives from a human donor with classical Hodgkin lymphoma. The input for sequencing was peripheral blood mononuclear cells (PBMCs), taken at baseline. The CDR3 DNA reads TGTGCCAGCAGTTTATCCCATTACTCCTACAATGAGCAGTTCTTC. This encodes CASSLSHYSYNEQFF.